This is a list of T cell receptor beta chains from one sample in a study of T-cell memory formation after mild COVID-19. Using its own MiXCR run on the 5' RACE reads, TCRdb lists one record per CDR3 protein. The table records some 270,000 distinct CDR3 sequences, about 16% of them present only once. Sequencing was performed on PBMCs or a T cell subset sorted from them (not recorded which). The source is an adult woman who had mild COVID-19 (a few samples of this study predate the infection). Cell type and time point are not known. CDR3s include the opening cysteine and the closing phenylalanine or tryptophan. A D gene is named only where the DNA matches it firmly.

CDR3aa: CASSPDRGDPRETQYF
v_gene: TRBV11-2
d_gene: TRBD1
len: 16
j_gene: TRBJ2-5

CDR3aa: CSAKGGHLGGTEAFF
v_gene: TRBV20-1
d_gene: .
len: 15
j_gene: TRBJ1-1

CDR3aa: CASSYPPGQGYEQYF
v_gene: TRBV6-6
d_gene: TRBD1
len: 15
j_gene: TRBJ2-7

CDR3aa: CASSLGGGVNEQFF
v_gene: TRBV12-3/TRBV12-4
d_gene: .
len: 14
j_gene: TRBJ2-1

CDR3aa: CASSIGTGGLNTEAFF
v_gene: TRBV5-6
d_gene: TRBD1
len: 16
j_gene: TRBJ1-1

CDR3aa: CASSLRRKAGPNTGELFF
v_gene: TRBV12-3/TRBV12-4
d_gene: .
len: 18
j_gene: TRBJ2-2

CDR3aa: CASSAPLAGGVDEQFF
v_gene: TRBV5-6
d_gene: TRBD2
len: 16
j_gene: TRBJ2-1

CDR3aa: CASSVGPPGRSTDTQYF
v_gene: TRBV9
d_gene: .
len: 17
j_gene: TRBJ2-3

CDR3aa: CASSLEPSGRPDTQYF
v_gene: TRBV7-6
d_gene: TRBD2
len: 16
j_gene: TRBJ2-3

CDR3aa: CASSSPRRTGELFF
v_gene: TRBV11-2
d_gene: .
len: 14
j_gene: TRBJ2-2

CDR3aa: CAIKGASYEQYF
v_gene: TRBV10-3
d_gene: TRBD1
len: 12
j_gene: TRBJ2-7

CDR3aa: CASSPGGTGGYEQYF
v_gene: TRBV12-3/TRBV12-4
d_gene: TRBD1
len: 15
j_gene: TRBJ2-7

CDR3aa: CASSPYGTLAGELFF
v_gene: TRBV12-3/TRBV12-4
d_gene: .
len: 15
j_gene: TRBJ2-2

CDR3aa: CASSQSNSGANVLTF
v_gene: TRBV3-1
d_gene: .
len: 15
j_gene: TRBJ2-6

CDR3aa: CASSPQLLNTEAFF
v_gene: TRBV5-5
d_gene: .
len: 14
j_gene: TRBJ1-1

CDR3aa: CASSPGTERAEAFF
v_gene: TRBV18
d_gene: TRBD1
len: 14
j_gene: TRBJ1-1

CDR3aa: CASSSAGADTEAFF
v_gene: TRBV5-1
d_gene: .
len: 14
j_gene: TRBJ1-1

CDR3aa: CASSQDGNGQYF
v_gene: TRBV14
d_gene: .
len: 12
j_gene: TRBJ2-7

CDR3aa: CASTTDISGNTIYF
v_gene: TRBV12-3/TRBV12-4
d_gene: .
len: 14
j_gene: TRBJ1-3

CDR3aa: CSATGGASSTEAFF
v_gene: TRBV20-1
d_gene: .
len: 14
j_gene: TRBJ1-1

CDR3aa: CASSAQITDTQYF
v_gene: TRBV2
d_gene: .
len: 13
j_gene: TRBJ2-3

CDR3aa: CASSGEGPTDTQYF
v_gene: TRBV18
d_gene: .
len: 14
j_gene: TRBJ2-3

CDR3aa: CASSPKRVAGQLSSYNEQFF
v_gene: TRBV3-1
d_gene: TRBD2
len: 20
j_gene: TRBJ2-1

CDR3aa: CASSLSQQGNIQYF
v_gene: TRBV7-2
d_gene: .
len: 14
j_gene: TRBJ2-4

CDR3aa: CASSNRGSNQPQHF
v_gene: TRBV12-3/TRBV12-4
d_gene: TRBD1
len: 14
j_gene: TRBJ1-5

CDR3aa: CASSRGAYGYTF
v_gene: TRBV11-1
d_gene: .
len: 12
j_gene: TRBJ1-2

CDR3aa: CATSTEGQFGYTF
v_gene: TRBV15
d_gene: TRBD1
len: 13
j_gene: TRBJ1-2

CDR3aa: CSASGLAGAYEQYF
v_gene: TRBV29-1
d_gene: TRBD2
len: 14
j_gene: TRBJ2-7

CDR3aa: CASSFLPDNQETQYF
v_gene: TRBV27
d_gene: .
len: 15
j_gene: TRBJ2-5

CDR3aa: CASSPAGGPFNEQFF
v_gene: TRBV5-1
d_gene: TRBD2
len: 15
j_gene: TRBJ2-1

CDR3aa: CSVALMSGNTIYF
v_gene: TRBV29-1
d_gene: .
len: 13
j_gene: TRBJ1-3

CDR3aa: CASSVKRQGRETQYF
v_gene: TRBV5-1
d_gene: TRBD1
len: 15
j_gene: TRBJ2-5

CDR3aa: CASSFAVGTTEAFF
v_gene: TRBV7-2
d_gene: .
len: 14
j_gene: TRBJ1-1

CDR3aa: CASRGTSGGEQYF
v_gene: TRBV6-2/TRBV6-3
d_gene: TRBD2
len: 13
j_gene: TRBJ2-7

CDR3aa: CASSFSGQGPTDTQYF
v_gene: TRBV5-1
d_gene: TRBD1
len: 16
j_gene: TRBJ2-3

CDR3aa: CSASLGGNSPLHF
v_gene: TRBV20-1
d_gene: .
len: 13
j_gene: TRBJ1-6

CDR3aa: CASSLAGLGTDTQYF
v_gene: TRBV5-1
d_gene: .
len: 15
j_gene: TRBJ2-3

CDR3aa: CATTSGRTNEQFF
v_gene: TRBV24-1
d_gene: TRBD2
len: 13
j_gene: TRBJ2-1

CDR3aa: CASSVGVGGGYTF
v_gene: TRBV25-1
d_gene: .
len: 13
j_gene: TRBJ1-2

CDR3aa: CASSDRARLYGYTF
v_gene: TRBV6-5
d_gene: TRBD1
len: 14
j_gene: TRBJ1-2

CDR3aa: CSAYTGGHYGYTF
v_gene: TRBV20-1
d_gene: TRBD1
len: 13
j_gene: TRBJ1-2

CDR3aa: CSARAQGYEQYF
v_gene: TRBV20-1
d_gene: .
len: 12
j_gene: TRBJ2-7

CDR3aa: CASSPGAAEQFF
v_gene: TRBV12-3/TRBV12-4
d_gene: .
len: 12
j_gene: TRBJ2-1

CDR3aa: CASSPLWQGAGYTF
v_gene: TRBV12-3/TRBV12-4
d_gene: TRBD1
len: 14
j_gene: TRBJ1-2

CDR3aa: CASRPQGYGNQPQHF
v_gene: TRBV12-3/TRBV12-4
d_gene: .
len: 15
j_gene: TRBJ1-5

CDR3aa: CASEGQLNEKLFF
v_gene: TRBV30
d_gene: .
len: 13
j_gene: TRBJ1-4

CDR3aa: CASSDPTGTTEKLFF
v_gene: TRBV19
d_gene: .
len: 15
j_gene: TRBJ1-4

CDR3aa: CATSGGGLVPYEQYF
v_gene: TRBV7-2
d_gene: TRBD2
len: 15
j_gene: TRBJ2-7

CDR3aa: CASSQDLRRRNYGYTF
v_gene: TRBV4-1
d_gene: .
len: 16
j_gene: TRBJ1-2

CDR3aa: CASKGDQRGGELFF
v_gene: TRBV6-6
d_gene: .
len: 14
j_gene: TRBJ2-2

CDR3aa: CASSKLAGGAGELFF
v_gene: TRBV11-3
d_gene: TRBD2
len: 15
j_gene: TRBJ2-2

CDR3aa: CAISENGPRLSMNTEAFF
v_gene: TRBV10-3
d_gene: .
len: 18
j_gene: TRBJ1-1

CDR3aa: CASSGSASTDTQYF
v_gene: TRBV5-1
d_gene: .
len: 14
j_gene: TRBJ2-3

CDR3aa: CASSLGTGTSRETQYF
v_gene: TRBV12-3/TRBV12-4
d_gene: TRBD2
len: 16
j_gene: TRBJ2-5

CDR3aa: CASSSSPRQSEAFF
v_gene: TRBV7-3
d_gene: .
len: 14
j_gene: TRBJ1-1

CDR3aa: CASSLTPRTDTQYF
v_gene: TRBV7-3
d_gene: .
len: 14
j_gene: TRBJ2-3

CDR3aa: CASRRRGGANVLTF
v_gene: TRBV19
d_gene: .
len: 14
j_gene: TRBJ2-6

CDR3aa: CASSPAKQGARGYTF
v_gene: TRBV12-3/TRBV12-4
d_gene: TRBD1
len: 15
j_gene: TRBJ1-2

CDR3aa: CASSLESAGVSEQYF
v_gene: TRBV11-2
d_gene: TRBD2
len: 15
j_gene: TRBJ2-7